This TCR beta chain was sequenced during a study of blood T cell repertoires in COVID-19. As for the study in general: From T cells, B-cell-depleted T cells, or PBMCs came the material, which was cDNA or gDNA.

Methods used by the authors: Quantification of nucleated cells was approximated via reference gene primer amplification. Clones were sequenced by immunoSEQ multiplex PCR, and TCRdb holds only the in-frame ones, with some missing. That table gives V, J and clone size, and the DNA gave D and trimming. The sample comprises approximately 97,000 clones, 90% of which are singletons, and about 1.7% rests with the top ten. The length of the CDR3 is 15 residues. V lost 0 bases, J lost 6 bases, and 11 bases lay in between. The germline gives CDR1 LGHDT, CDR2 YNNKEL (reference sequence). The clonotype originates from a man in his fifties or sixties with acute or convalescent COVID-19. The sequencing input was peripheral blood. The chain uses TRBV3-1 (or the pseudogene TRBV3-2) and TRBJ1-4, with a weak D call TRBD1 (5 bases). CDR3 residues: CASSQDPGGDEKLFF. The CDR3 coding sequence is TGTGCCAGCAGCCAAGATCCTGGGGGGGATGAAAAACTGTTTTTT.